This T cell receptor (beta chain) was recorded in a study of cytomegalovirus exposure and HLA in healthy donors. PCR primers comprised 60 Vbeta and 13 Jbeta primers. Assay used: immunoSEQ multiplex PCR; TCRdb lists only in-frame clones, some missing. The sample has around 150,000 clones, approximately 80% seen once. Trimming removed 4 bases at V and 0 bases at J, with 17 bases between. Germline loops: CDR1 SGDLS, CDR2 YYNGEE. The CDR3 covers 17 residues. This clone has only a few counts. Its specificity is unknown. Findings and limits, study-wide: CMV antigen specificity of three CMV-associated chains was confirmed in vitro.

The source of this sequence is a man younger than 35 in good health and CMV-seropositive. The chain uses TRBV9 and TRBJ2-4; weak D call: TRBD2 (6 bases). Sequencing was carried out using PBMCs. The CDR3 DNA sequence: TGTGCCAGCAGCCCTCACCCGGGACTCCTAGCCAAAAACATTCAGTACTTC. This encodes CASSPHPGLLAKNIQYF.